A selection of T cell receptor beta chains follows, all from one sample in a study of T-cell reconstitution after alpha-beta-depleted transplantation in children. TCRdb processed the PCR reads anew with MiXCR; each CDR3 protein has one entry. The data contain 150,000 to 200,000 distinct CDR3 sequences, around 6.8% of them singletons. Sample: PBMCs from the stem cell graft donor, taken from the stem cell graft. These receptors were collected from a human donor who donated a stem cell graft to a child with Wiskott-Aldrich syndrome. Each CDR3 is given with its conserved first and last residue. D genes are given only for firm matches. Size tells how often a clone was seen (once, few, many) or the class of an expanded clone, and some rows leave it out.

V gene	D gene	J gene	clone size	CDR3 protein	CDR3 DNA
TRBV12-3/TRBV12-4	.	TRBJ2-7	many	CASSQSTSYEQYF	TGTGCCAGCAGTCAATCGACGAGCTACGAGCAGTACTTC
TRBV4-1	.	TRBJ2-3	many	CASSPARASSTDTQYF	TGCGCCAGCAGCCCCGCACGGGCCTCTAGCACAGATACGCAGTATTTT
TRBV27	.	TRBJ2-1	.	CASSPHGVPFEQFF	TGTGCCAGCAGTCCCCACGGGGTCCCGTTCGAGCAGTTCTTC
TRBV24-1	TRBD2	TRBJ2-1	many	CATSDFSRLAGGPGNEQFF	TGTGCCACCAGTGATTTCAGTAGACTAGCGGGAGGGCCGGGGAATGAGCAGTTCTTC
TRBV5-1	.	TRBJ2-5	many	CASSFNEGFRETQYF	TGCGCCAGCAGCTTCAATGAGGGTTTTCGGGAGACCCAGTACTTC
TRBV4-3	TRBD1	TRBJ1-4	many	CASSQDLWDRGLVGEKLFF	TGCGCCAGCAGCCAAGATCTCTGGGACAGGGGGTTGGTCGGTGAAAAACTGTTTTTT
TRBV24-1	.	TRBJ2-3	many	CATSDPIPGVSTDTQYF	TGTGCCACCAGTGACCCAATCCCAGGGGTGTCCACAGATACGCAGTATTTT
TRBV5-1	TRBD2	TRBJ2-5	many	CASSHSSAGAETQYF	TGCGCCAGCAGCCACTCGTCAGCGGGAGCCGAGACCCAGTACTTC
TRBV7-2	.	TRBJ2-3	many	CASSLDRAGDTQYF	TGTGCCAGCAGCTTAGACAGGGCTGGAGATACGCAGTATTTT
TRBV18	.	TRBJ2-2	many	CASDRGQNTGELFF	TGTGCCAGCGATAGGGGACAGAACACCGGGGAGCTGTTTTTT
TRBV5-1	TRBD2	TRBJ2-7	few	CASRSGSNYEQYF	TGCGCCAGCAGAAGCGGGAGTAATTACGAGCAGTACTTC
TRBV20-1	.	TRBJ2-7	many	CSATVDWGSYSYEQYF	TGCAGTGCTACCGTGGACTGGGGATCTTACTCCTACGAGCAGTACTTC
TRBV3-1	TRBD1	TRBJ1-2	.	CASSPSGTGAYTF	TGTGCCAGCAGCCCTTCCGGGACAGGGGCCTACACCTTC
TRBV6-1	TRBD1	TRBJ1-2	many	CASRQPAGQTYGYTF	TGTGCCAGCAGACAGCCCGCGGGACAGACCTATGGCTACACCTTC
TRBV24-1	.	TRBJ2-2	many	CATSDLGRHPNTGELFF	TGTGCCACCAGTGATTTGGGTAGACATCCGAACACCGGGGAGCTGTTTTTT
TRBV29-1	.	TRBJ2-7	many	CSVESSQEPYEQYF	TGCAGCGTTGAATCTTCACAGGAGCCCTACGAGCAGTACTTC
TRBV6-5	TRBD1	TRBJ1-5	many	CASSRTGDVNQPQHF	TGTGCCAGCAGCAGGACAGGTGACGTCAATCAGCCCCAGCATTTT
TRBV29-1	.	TRBJ2-1	.	CSAGPASYNEQFF	TGCAGCGCCGGGCCAGCATCCTACAATGAGCAGTTCTTC
TRBV18	.	TRBJ2-1	few	CASSPARGGVNEQFF	TGTGCCAGCTCACCCGCCCGGGGCGGTGTAAATGAGCAGTTCTTC
TRBV5-1	.	TRBJ1-1	.	CASRLNRAGDTEAFF	TGCGCCAGCAGACTTAACAGGGCAGGAGACACTGAAGCTTTCTTT
TRBV7-8	.	TRBJ2-2	.	CASSLVQTTGELFF	TGTGCCAGCAGCTTAGTTCAGACCACCGGGGAGCTGTTTTTT
TRBV5-5	.	TRBJ2-1	few	CASILDGGPGEQFF	TGTGCCAGCATCCTTGATGGGGGGCCGGGGGAGCAGTTCTTC
TRBV20-1	.	TRBJ2-3	many	CSSEGVSTDTQYF	TGCAGCTCAGAGGGGGTGAGCACAGATACGCAGTATTTT
TRBV19	.	TRBJ1-1	.	CASSITEGNTEAFF	TGTGCCAGTAGTATTACAGAGGGGAACACTGAAGCTTTCTTT
TRBV30	TRBD2	TRBJ2-1	many	CAWSVGPGTSGSDEQFF	TGTGCCTGGAGTGTAGGGCCCGGGACTAGCGGGTCCGATGAGCAGTTCTTC
TRBV5-1	.	TRBJ2-2	many	CASSPDIEDTGELFF	TGCGCCAGCAGCCCGGACATCGAAGACACCGGGGAGCTGTTTTTT
TRBV7-6	.	TRBJ2-7	.	CASSLGRQAYEQYF	TGTGCCAGCAGCTTAGGGCGGCAGGCCTACGAGCAGTACTTC
TRBV7-2	TRBD2	TRBJ2-7	.	CASSLWFSGGNYEQYF	TGTGCCAGCAGCTTATGGTTTAGCGGGGGAAACTACGAGCAGTACTTC
TRBV12-3/TRBV12-4	TRBD2	TRBJ2-1	many	CASSLSLLAGEINEQFF	TGTGCCAGCAGTTTGAGCCTATTGGCGGGAGAGATCAATGAGCAGTTCTTC
TRBV5-1	.	TRBJ2-5	many	CASSLQGGEETQYF	TGCGCCAGCAGCTTGCAGGGCGGCGAAGAGACCCAGTACTTC
TRBV7-2	.	TRBJ1-2	.	CASSSRGYYGYTF	TGTGCCAGCAGTTCACGGGGTTACTATGGCTACACCTTC
TRBV12-3/TRBV12-4	TRBD2	TRBJ2-7	few	CASSQLRGAYEQYF	TGTGCCAGCAGTCAGTTGCGGGGGGCCTACGAGCAGTACTTC
TRBV20-1	.	TRBJ2-3	many	CSASLFSGGFTDTQYF	TGCAGTGCTAGCCTGTTCAGCGGCGGATTCACAGATACGCAGTATTTT
TRBV20-1	.	TRBJ1-6	many	CSARESSYNSPLHF	TGCAGTGCCAGGGAAAGCTCCTATAATTCACCCCTCCACTTT
TRBV4-3	TRBD2	TRBJ2-1	many	CASSQDGGRYNEQFF	TGCGCCAGCAGCCAAGATGGCGGGAGGTACAATGAGCAGTTCTTC
TRBV20-1	.	TRBJ1-1	many	CSARDHRASIEGAFF	TGCAGTGCTAGAGATCACAGGGCCTCGATCGAGGGGGCTTTCTTT
TRBV7-2	.	TRBJ2-7	many	CASSLDGARAYEQYF	TGTGCCAGCAGCTTAGATGGGGCCAGGGCCTACGAGCAGTACTTC
TRBV6-2/TRBV6-3	.	TRBJ2-7	many	CASSYRGYEQYF	TGTGCCAGCAGTTACCGGGGCTACGAGCAGTACTTC
TRBV20-1	.	TRBJ2-7	many	CSARDSSRSYEQYF	TGCAGTGCTAGAGACAGCTCACGGTCCTACGAGCAGTACTTC
TRBV7-8	TRBD2	TRBJ2-1	few	CASSLRVWTSGLGVDNEQFF	TGTGCCAGCAGCCTACGAGTCTGGACTAGCGGGCTGGGGGTAGATAATGAGCAGTTCTTC
TRBV7-6	.	TRBJ1-6	.	CATSEGGRNSPLHF	TGTGCCACCTCTGAAGGGGGGAGAAATTCACCCCTCCACTTT
TRBV29-1	.	TRBJ2-5	many	CSATQETQYF	TGCAGCGCTACCCAAGAGACCCAGTACTTC
TRBV12-3/TRBV12-4	.	TRBJ1-5	many	CASSLDRDQPQHF	TGTGCCAGCAGTTTAGACAGGGATCAGCCCCAGCATTTT
TRBV27	TRBD2	TRBJ2-1	.	CASSRTSGGIYNEQFF	TGTGCCAGCAGCCGGACTAGCGGGGGCATTTACAATGAGCAGTTCTTC
TRBV5-1	.	TRBJ2-5	few	CASSLAAGVIVQETQYF	TGCGCCAGCAGCTTGGCCGCCGGAGTTATAGTCCAAGAGACCCAGTACTTC